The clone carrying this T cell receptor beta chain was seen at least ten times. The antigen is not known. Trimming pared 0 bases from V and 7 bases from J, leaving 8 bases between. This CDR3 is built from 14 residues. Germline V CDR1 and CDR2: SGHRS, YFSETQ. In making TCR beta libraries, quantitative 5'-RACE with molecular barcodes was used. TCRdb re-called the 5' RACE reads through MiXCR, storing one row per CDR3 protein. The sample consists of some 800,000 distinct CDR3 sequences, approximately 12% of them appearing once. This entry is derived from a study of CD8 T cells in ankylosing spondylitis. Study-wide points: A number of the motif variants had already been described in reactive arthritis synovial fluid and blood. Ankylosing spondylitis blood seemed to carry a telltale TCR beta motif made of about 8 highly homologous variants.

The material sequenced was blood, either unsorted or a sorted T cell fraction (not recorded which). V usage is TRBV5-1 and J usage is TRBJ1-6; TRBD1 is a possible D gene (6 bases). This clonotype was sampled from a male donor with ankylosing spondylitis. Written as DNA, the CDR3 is TGCGCCAGCAGCTTGGGACAGGAGAATTCACCCCTCCACTTT. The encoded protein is CASSLGQENSPLHF.